This T cell receptor beta chain was obtained from a study of Graves' ophthalmopathy and Graves' hyperthyroidism. V gave up 3 bases and J gave up 7 bases; unmatched junction bases: 12. Germline V gives CDR1 PRHDT, CDR2 FYEKMQ (reference sequence). The CDR3 loop spans 15 amino acids. RNA transcripts served as template for amplifying TCR beta CDR3 sequences. HTBI primers were employed in first-round RT-PCR, then a second-round multiplex PCR followed. One entry per CDR3 protein, called by TCRdb with MiXCR from the multiplex PCR reads. The sample has 300,000 to 500,000 distinct CDR3 sequences; 15% are singletons. Many counts were recorded for this clonotype.

This chain connects TRBV13 to TRBJ2-7, with 7 bases aligning to TRBD1. The sequenced material came from peripheral blood. This receptor was identified in a woman younger than 35 with stable Graves' hyperthyroidism. The DNA of the CDR3 is TGTGCCAGCAGCTTCCTAGGGGGCCTTTCCGGGGAGCAGTACTTC. Protein: CASSFLGGLSGEQYF.